This T cell receptor beta chain derives from a study of cytomegalovirus exposure and HLA in healthy donors. Findings of the study overall: It was reportedly the case that the classifier diagnosed cytomegalovirus status with high specificity and sensitivity. Confirmation was obtained in vitro that three CMV-associated chains are specific for CMV antigens. Most sequenced TCRs were rare (though some public TCRs occurred in many donors). Overall, around 160 TCR beta chains were annotated as cytomegalovirus-associated.

The table came from immunoSEQ multiplex PCR; TCRdb's copy has only in-frame clones and leaves some out. Of 200,000 to 250,000 clones listed, over 80% are singletons. This clone was picked up one time. Its specificity is not known. The sample taken for sequencing was PBMCs. The TCR originated in a woman in her thirties in good health and CMV-seropositive.

Written as DNA, the CDR3 is TGTGCCAGCAGCTTAACAGGGTTTACTGAAGCTTTCTTT. It is translated as CASSLTGFTEAFF. The rearrangement links TRBV7-9 to TRBJ1-1; tentative D call: TRBD1 (6 bases). Germline V gives CDR1 SEHNR, CDR2 FQNEAQ (reference sequence). This CDR3 region has 13 residues. With 2 bases removed from V and 5 bases from J, the gap between germline ends came to 9 bases.